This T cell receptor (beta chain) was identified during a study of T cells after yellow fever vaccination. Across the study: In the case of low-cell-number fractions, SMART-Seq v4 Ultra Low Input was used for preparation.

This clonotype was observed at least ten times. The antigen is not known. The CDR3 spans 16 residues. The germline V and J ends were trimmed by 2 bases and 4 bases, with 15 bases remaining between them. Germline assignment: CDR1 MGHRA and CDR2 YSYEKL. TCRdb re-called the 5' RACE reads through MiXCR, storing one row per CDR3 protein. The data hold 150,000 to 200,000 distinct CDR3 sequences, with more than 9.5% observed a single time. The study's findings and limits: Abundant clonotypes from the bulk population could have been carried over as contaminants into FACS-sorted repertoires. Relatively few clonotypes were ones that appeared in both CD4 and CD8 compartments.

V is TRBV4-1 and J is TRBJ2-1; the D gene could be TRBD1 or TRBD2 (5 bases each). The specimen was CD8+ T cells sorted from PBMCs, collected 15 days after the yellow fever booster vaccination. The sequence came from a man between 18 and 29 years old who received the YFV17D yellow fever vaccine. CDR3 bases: TGCGCCAGCAGCCAATTGGTTGGGACGGTTTACAATGAGCAGTTCTTC. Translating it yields CASSQLVGTVYNEQFF.